This T cell receptor (beta chain) was sequenced during a study of blood T cells in healthy people across ages. Study outcomes and limitations: TCR beta diversity was tightly associated with the proportion of naive T cells. Researchers said unsorted PBMCs prevented a conclusive naive versus antigen-experienced comparison.

Each donor was a healthy Caucasian individual from Russia, aged about 6 to 95. The extraction recovered at least 5.5 micrograms of total RNA per sample. A remark on this clonotype: Its antigen remains unknown.

Combining a sample-barcoded 5' primer with a J-beta primer mix, a second PCR ran for roughly 7 to 12 cycles. TCRdb reprocessed the 5' RACE reads via MiXCR and lists one record per CDR3 protein. The sample comprises around 1,000,000 distinct CDR3 sequences, under 40% of which are singletons, and around 13% rests with the top ten. This TCR was sampled from a man younger than 35 in good health. The sequencing input was blood.

The CDR3 sequence: CASSHAGGLSNEKLFF. CDR3 nucleotide sequence: TGCGCCAGCAGCCATGCAGGGGGCCTCTCTAATGAAAAACTGTTTTTT. The chain links TRBV4-1 to TRBJ1-4; 8 nucleotides align to TRBD1. The CDR3 is made up of 16 amino acids. The V and J ends lost 3 bases and 3 bases, in that order; junction bases with no gene match: 6. Germline-derived CDR1 and CDR2 are MGHRA and YSYEKL.